This TCR beta chain was observed in a study of OX40 agonist ivuxolimab in advanced cancers. Study in general: The patients received agonistic anti-OX40 (CD134) antibody ivuxolimab. Partial responses occurred in three patients (one hepatocellular carcinoma, two cutaneous melanoma).

The timepoints at which blood was sampled were baseline, cycle 4 day 1, and cycle 7 day 1. Libraries were prepared by immunoSEQ multiplex PCR; TCRdb keeps only in-frame clonotypes and omits some of them. Of 70,000 or so clones listed, 85% to 90% are singletons. This CDR3 contains 17 residues. V lost 2 bases to trimming and J lost 0 bases, with 14 bases between them. Germline V gene data show CDR1 as LNHDA and CDR2 as SQIVND (reference sequence). The input for sequencing was CD4+ or CD8+ T cells sorted from blood, taken in a trial of the OX40 agonist ivuxolimab. V usage is TRBV19 and J usage is TRBJ1-3; the D gene is possibly TRBD1 (5 bases). The sequence was obtained from an adult with an advanced solid tumor such as melanoma, head and neck, liver or kidney cancer. The CDR3 reads CASSITGGRRSGNTIYF. The CDR3, as DNA: TGTGCCAGTAGTATAACCGGGGGACGGCGCTCTGGAAACACCATATATTTT.